Listed below are T cell receptor beta chains from one sample, sequenced in a study of cytomegalovirus exposure and HLA in healthy donors. The assay was immunoSEQ multiplex PCR, and TCRdb's table has in-frame clones only and misses some. The repertoire holds about 120,000 clones, with over 70% as singletons. Sequenced material: PBMCs. Every receptor here comes from a woman aged 40 to 50 in good health and CMV-seropositive. The conserved cysteine and the conserved F or W are not part of the CDR3 here.

>TRBV30|11|TRBJ2-3
AWSIGRGDTQY
>TRBV15|9|TRBJ2-3
ATSSLSTQY
>TRBV11-2|16|TRBJ2-5
ASSLSASGGARQETQY
>TRBV5-1|9|TRBJ2-1
ASSLLNEQF
>TRBV30|12|TRBJ2-7
AWSVGGQGYEQY
>TRBV6-6|14|TRBJ2-3
ASSYSLAGLTDTQY
>TRBV11-1|12|TRBJ1-1
ASSPGHVNTEAF
>TRBV14|14|TRBJ2-3
ASSPLAGVNGDTQY
>TRBV5-1|16|TRBJ2-3
ASSSPRGTSGSRDTQY
>TRBV10-3|15|TRBJ1-1
ATSIGSGTTGFTEAF
>TRBV18|12|TRBJ1-1
ASSRDSKGTEAF
>TRBV10-1|11|TRBJ1-5
ASRLRGNQPQH
>TRBV19|12|TRBJ1-2
ASRADSLGHGYT
>TRBV2|12|TRBJ2-7
ASSADRGAYEQY
>TRBV7-7|12|TRBJ1-6
AVRGQSSNSPLH
>TRBV11-1|14|TRBJ2-7
ASSPPGTISLYEQY
>TRBV28|11|TRBJ2-3
ASSFGATDTQY
>TRBV4-1|14|TRBJ2-7
ASSQMAGGAPYEQY
>TRBV11-1|12|TRBJ1-1
ASSKGQGNTEAF
>TRBV6-1|13|TRBJ2-7
ASSEQTGVHYEQY
>TRBV7-9|11|TRBJ2-5
ASRPSGGETQY
>TRBV29-1|10|TRBJ1-5
SVQDTYQPQH
>TRBV7-8|15|TRBJ2-1
ASSLPSAGTSDNEQF
>TRBV6-1|12|TRBJ2-5
ASSERRGGETQY
>TRBV5-4|10|TRBJ2-3
ASSGATDTQY
>TRBV4-1|13|TRBJ1-5
ASSLRTGAGQPQH
>TRBV10-3|12|TRBJ2-2
AISRTSGTGELF
>TRBV4-3|14|TRBJ2-3
ASSQTPGQGRNTQY
>TRBV6-5|11|TRBJ1-5
ASKGQPNQPQH
>TRBV2|14|TRBJ1-6
ASSELGRRNNSPLH
>TRBV5-4|14|TRBJ2-7
ASSPGGGGGYYEQY
>TRBV10-3|12|TRBJ2-5
AISDRGGRETQY
>TRBV9|11|TRBJ1-2
ASSVTGNYGYT
>TRBV13|16|TRBJ1-6
ASSSMTGGSSYNSPLH
>TRBV4-1|15|TRBJ2-1
ASSQGRGREDYNEQF
>TRBV7-9|14|TRBJ2-7
ASSSQLAARSYEQY